This entry lists 22 T cell receptor beta chains sequenced from one sample in a study of cytomegalovirus exposure and HLA in healthy donors. 13 Jbeta primers and 60 Vbeta primers were used for the PCR. Measured with immunoSEQ multiplex PCR; TCRdb has only the in-frame clones, and not every one. Of around 100,000 clones in the sample, 79% were seen once. The sequenced sample consisted of PBMCs. All receptors derive from a woman between 18 and 29 years old in good health and CMV-seropositive.

The CDR3 loop reads CASSSYLTSARNTEAFF. In DNA form, the CDR3 reads TGTGCCAGCAGTTCCTATTTAACGAGCGCGCGGAACACTGAAGCTTTCTTT. The chain employs TRBV27 and TRBJ1-1; D remains unclear. With 4 bases removed from V and 1 base from J, the gap between germline ends came to 19 bases. Per germline, CDR1 MNHEY and CDR2 SMNVEV (reference sequence). The CDR3 loop spans 17 amino acids.

The CDR3 here is CANDPSGRVPDTQYF. In DNA, the CDR3 is TGTGCCAACGACCCTAGCGGGAGGGTCCCAGATACGCAGTATTTT. The chain combines TRBV25-1 with TRBJ2-3; TRBD2 agrees at 12 bases. This CDR3 is 15 amino acids long. Germline V gives CDR1 MGHDK, CDR2 SYGVNS. V lost 10 bases, J lost 4 bases, and 9 bases stayed unmatched. Combining the CDR3 with reference TRBV25-1 and TRBJ2-3 gives the whole variable domain EADIYQTPRYLVIGTGKKITLECSQTMGHDKMYWYQQDPGMELHLIHYSYGVNSTEKGDLSSESTVSRIRTEHFPLTLESARPSHTSQYLCANDPSGRVPDTQYFGPGTRLTVL.

Here the CDR3 DNA reads TGTGCCAGCTGGGACAGCCGCAATGAGCAGTTCTTC. This codes for CASWDSRNEQFF. The chain combines TRBV30 with TRBJ2-1, with 7 bases fitting TRBD1. V trimming: 8 bases; J trimming: 6 bases; junction bases outside the gene matches: 7. Germline CDR1 GTSNPN, CDR2 SVGIG (reference sequence). The CDR3 contains 12 residues.

This rearrangement joins TRBV10-3 to TRBJ2-3; D unclear. CDR1 is ENHRY, CDR2 SYGVKD, per germline. The CDR3 is made up of 14 amino acids. The ends were cut back, 8 bases at V and 4 bases at J, with 16 bases in the middle. CDR3 nucleotides: TGTGCCATCGTTCCCGGAGTGTTCCCAGATACGCAGTATTTT. Its protein is CAIVPGVFPDTQYF.

This chain links TRBV18 with TRBJ1-1, with unresolved D. Trimming took off 3 bases at V and 4 bases at J, with 15 bases between the two ends. CDR3 size: 15 residues. Germline assignment: CDR1 KGHSH and CDR2 LQKENI. CDR3 residues: CASSPERMLGTEAFF. The CDR3 region has the DNA TGTGCCAGCTCACCCGAGCGCATGTTGGGCACTGAAGCTTTCTTT.

The chain is built from TRBV10-2 and TRBJ1-3; D is undetermined. Germline CDR1 is WSHSY and CDR2 is SAAADI. The V and J ends lost 2 bases and 0 bases respectively, with 23 bases between them. This CDR3 is 20 amino acids long. The CDR3 region is CASSELLGGNPLYSGNTIYF. DNA for the CDR3: TGCGCCAGCAGTGAGCTTTTAGGAGGAAACCCACTTTACTCTGGAAACACCATATATTTT.

This clone was detected only a few times. The chain carries TRBV12-2 and TRBJ2-3; the table assigns TRBD2, which was not confirmed against the DNA. TRBV12-2 counts as a pseudogene. The CDR3 covers 15 residues. The CDR3 protein is CASRLDPPRSDTQYF. The DNA of the CDR3 is TGTGCAAGTCGCTTAGACCCACCGCGTTCAGATACGCAGTATTTT.

V usage is TRBV5-1 and J usage is TRBJ2-1; maybe TRBD1 (6 bases). Germline V gene lookup returns CDR1 SGHRS and CDR2 YFSETQ. Trimming cost V 4 bases and J 5 bases, with 16 bases left between them. The CDR3 runs 15 residues. CDR3 protein: CASSGRDIIDNEQFF. CDR3 nucleotide sequence: TGCGCCAGCAGCGGCCGGGACATAATCGACAATGAGCAGTTCTTC.

A word on this clone: The same CDR3 arises from other DNA sequences in this sample as well. The chain uses TRBV4-1 and TRBJ2-7; D might be TRBD1 (5 bases). The CDR3 spans 13 residues. V lost 4 bases and J 1 base, leaving 8 bases between the germline ends. Germline values: CDR1 MGHRA, CDR2 YSYEKL. The CDR3 spells CASSLGVSYEQYF. In nucleotides, the CDR3 is TGCGCCAGCAGCCTAGGGGTTTCCTACGAGCAGTACTTC.

The chain uses TRBV7-9 and TRBJ2-3; possible D gene TRBD1, 5 bases. Germline V CDR1 and CDR2: SEHNR, FQNEAQ (reference sequence). CDR3 length: 15 amino acids. V lost 1 base, J lost 1 base, and 9 bases lay in between. This CDR3 is CASSLGQGRTDTQYF. In DNA, the CDR3 is TGTGCCAGCAGCTTAGGGCAGGGTCGCACAGATACGCAGTATTTT.

The chain employs TRBV6-4 and TRBJ2-3; D gene ambiguous. The CDR3 totals 14 residues. V lost 4 bases, J lost 4 bases, and 12 bases lay in between. Germline loops: CDR1 MRHNA, CDR2 SNTAGT. In DNA, the CDR3 is TGTGCCAGCAGTGCGTCGTCCACTCCAGATACGCAGTATTTT. Amino acid sequence: CASSASSTPDTQYF.

The chain employs TRBV6-5 and TRBJ1-1; D unclear. The CDR3 spans 12 residues. The germline V gene has CDR1 MNHEY and CDR2 SVGAGI. V was pared by 2 bases and J by 8 bases, with 9 bases between. The CDR3 sequence is CASSYPLREAFF. The CDR3 DNA reads TGTGCCAGCAGTTACCCGCTTAGAGAAGCTTTCTTT.

The chain carries TRBV7-3 and TRBJ2-5; TRBD1 aligns across 9 bases. CDR3 length: 16 amino acids. J was trimmed by 5 bases and V by 5 bases; bases with no gene match: 12. Germline V gives CDR1 SGHTA, CDR2 FQGTGA. The CDR3 DNA sequence: TGTGCCAGCAGCCCTCGTTCCGGGACAGGGAAGGAGACCCAGTACTTC. It is translated as CASSPRSGTGKETQYF.

J is TRBJ2-7 and V is TRBV4-1; 11 bases line up with TRBD1. The V and J ends lost 5 bases and 3 bases, in that order; junction bases with no gene match: 6. There are 15 residues in the CDR3. Germline CDR1 is MGHRA and CDR2 is YSYEKL. This CDR3 reads CASSLAGTGGYEQYF. DNA for the CDR3: TGCGCCAGCAGCTTGGCCGGGACAGGGGGCTACGAGCAGTACTTC.

The chain recombines TRBV6-5 with TRBJ2-2; D is possibly TRBD2 (8 bases). Germline CDR1 and CDR2: MNHEY and SVGAGI. Deletions cut 2 bases from V and 8 bases from J, with 18 bases between. CDR3 size: 16 residues. CDR3 nucleotide sequence: TGTGCCAGCAGTTACCAAGGGGGCGGCGGGAGGGGGGAGCTGTTTTTT. It is translated as CASSYQGGGGRGELFF.

This chain joins TRBV9 and TRBJ2-1, with TRBD2 matching 7 bases. V dropped 0 bases and J dropped 6; count of bases not matched to a gene: 9. Per germline, CDR1 SGDLS and CDR2 YYNGEE. The CDR3 is 16 residues long. CDR3: CASSVEGQRGRNEQFF. In nucleotides, the CDR3 is TGTGCCAGCAGCGTAGAGGGGCAGCGGGGTCGCAATGAGCAGTTCTTC.

The CDR3 here is CASSWTGGAPEKLFF. The CDR3 DNA reads as TGTGCCAGCAGCTGGACCGGAGGGGCGCCTGAAAAACTGTTTTTT. The rearrangement joins TRBV5-8 to TRBJ1-4; D is perhaps TRBD1 (5 bases). CDR1 and CDR2 (germline): SGHTS, YDEGEE. The V gene lost 3 bases and the J gene lost 7 bases, with 16 bases spanning the gap. The CDR3 length is 15 residues.

This chain joins TRBV12-5 and TRBJ1-2; D might be TRBD1 (6 bases). Looked up from germline, CDR1 is LGHNT and CDR2 is FRNRAP. This CDR3 comprises 13 residues. V shed 0 bases and J shed 8 bases, with 10 bases lying between them. CDR3 residues: CASGLVQGGGYTF. The CDR3, as DNA: TGTGCTAGTGGTTTGGTACAGGGAGGGGGCTACACCTTC.

The chain uses TRBV7-6 and TRBJ1-3; tentative D call: TRBD1 (5 bases). V lost 5 bases to trimming and J lost 4 bases, with 15 bases between them. In germline, CDR1 is SGHVS, CDR2 FNYEAQ. This CDR3 comprises 15 residues. The DNA of the CDR3 is TGTGCCAGCAGCCTCGACGGGGGGTTCGGAAACACCATATATTTT. It encodes CASSLDGGFGNTIYF.

This rearrangement joins TRBV5-1 to TRBJ2-5; perhaps TRBD2 as D (6 bases). Germline CDR1 SGHRS, CDR2 YFSETQ. The CDR3 is 14 amino acids. V was clipped by 5 bases and J by 4 bases, with 15 bases between them. CDR3 coding DNA: TGCGCCAGCAGAGGAACGATGGGAGGAGAGACCCAGTACTTC. Its protein product is CASRGTMGGETQYF.

The chain joins TRBV9 to TRBJ2-7; possibly TRBD1 for D (6 bases). Germline CDR1 SGDLS, CDR2 YYNGEE. The CDR3 totals 15 residues. Trimming stripped 3 bases from V and 0 bases from J, with 13 bases between. The CDR3 loop is CASSASGTHSYEQYF. The CDR3 bases are TGTGCCAGCAGCGCCTCCGGGACACACTCCTACGAGCAGTACTTC.

V gene TRBV18 combines with J gene TRBJ2-5; possible D gene TRBD2, 6 bases. There are 14 residues in the CDR3. V was clipped by 3 bases and J by 5 bases, with 13 bases between them. Germline CDR1 is KGHSH and CDR2 is LQKENI. CDR3 in DNA: TGTGCCAGCTCACCTAGCGGCTCCCCGGAGACCCAGTACTTC. Translated, it gives CASSPSGSPETQYF.